In this sample, the clone carrying this T cell receptor beta chain turned up once. The antigen remains undetermined. The CDR3 is made up of 16 amino acids. These data belong to a study of cytomegalovirus exposure and HLA in healthy donors. Study-wide results and caveats: An analysis that came later showed most CMV-associated TCR beta chains appearing HLA-restricted. Earlier analysis yielded a pattern in which most TCR beta V segments were productive about 87% or about 30% of the time.

Researchers ran the PCR with 60 Vbeta and 13 Jbeta primers. Per the authors' pipeline: Later analysis identified tens of millions of unique TCR beta chains, 9 million to 13 million shared. Repertoires were generated with immunoSEQ multiplex PCR, while TCRdb's copy carries only in-frame clones and drops some. Clonal size and the V and J genes are those of that table, whereas D and trimming came from the DNA. Of 150,000 to 200,000 clones listed, more than 60% are singletons. Sample: PBMCs. The rearrangement uses TRBV21-1 and TRBJ1-4; TRBD1, the table's D call, was not compared with the DNA. TRBV21-1 is labeled a pseudogene. The sequence was obtained from a human donor in good health. The CDR3 region is CASSKARDRGEEKLFF. DNA for the CDR3: TGTGCCAGCAGCAAAGCGAGGGACAGGGGGGAAGAAAAACTGTTTTTT.